The 24 T cell receptor beta chains given below trace back to one sample, sequenced in a study of CD8+ T cells in alopecia areata. Following RNA extraction, reverse transcription yielded cDNA that acted as the sequencing template. Sequencing used immunoSEQ multiplex PCR; TCRdb keeps in-frame clones, though not all of them. This table holds some 180,000 clones, approximately 50% found once. Noted treatment: oral pan-JAK inhibitor, 5-10 mg twice daily. This specimen was CD8+ T cells sorted from blood, taken at week 52, from a patient treated with tofacitinib. The origin of the receptors is a human donor with alopecia areata.

This clone was detected a few times. V is TRBV13 and J is TRBJ2-6; D is possibly TRBD1 (5 bases). The CDR3 is made up of 17 amino acids. The ends were cut back, 4 bases at V and 4 bases at J, with 17 bases in the middle. Germline-derived CDR1 and CDR2 are PRHDT and FYEKMQ (reference sequence). The CDR3 bases are TGTGCCAGCAGCTCCCGGACACTTGACTCCGGGGCCAACGTCCTGACTTTC. Its translation: CASSSRTLDSGANVLTF. The full variable domain, rest sourced from reference TRBV13 and TRBJ2-6, is AAGVIQSPRHLIKEKRETATLKCYPIPRHDTVYWYQQGPGQDPQFLISFYEKMQSDKGSIPDRFSAQQFSDYHSELNMSSLELGDSALYFCASSSRTLDSGANVLTFGAGSRLTVL.

The rearrangement joins TRBV13 to TRBJ2-7, with D possibly being TRBD2 (6 bases). The CDR3 spans 13 residues. The ends were cut back, 4 bases at V and 6 bases at J, with 13 bases in the middle. The germline V gene encodes CDR1 PRHDT and CDR2 FYEKMQ (reference sequence). CDR3 bases: TGTGCCAGCAGCTCAAAAGGAGCGGGCGAGCAGTACTTC. This translates into CASSSKGAGEQYF.

This sequence joins TRBV7-6 and TRBJ2-2; 9 bases agree with TRBD2. Germline-derived CDR1 and CDR2 are SGHVS and FNYEAQ. Germline trimming cut 1 base from V and 4 bases from J; bases unmatched to any gene: 4. This CDR3 contains 16 residues. The CDR3 DNA reads TGTGCCAGCAGCTTAGGCGGGGGGGCCCGCACCGGGGAGCTGTTTTTT. This gives the protein CASSLGGGARTGELFF.

The V gene is TRBV29-1, the J gene TRBJ2-7; perhaps TRBD1 as D (5 bases). Looked up from germline, CDR1 is SQVTM and CDR2 is ANQGSEA. The CDR3 covers 13 residues. V lost 6 bases and J 3 bases, leaving 15 bases between the germline ends. CDR3 sequence (DNA): TGCAGCGTGGCGGTTTCAGGGAACTACGAGCAGTACTTC. Residues: CSVAVSGNYEQYF.

This chain uses TRBV6-5 with TRBJ1-2; unclear D gene. Trimming removed 0 bases at V and 7 bases at J, with 15 bases between. CDR1 and CDR2 (germline): MNHEY, SVGAGI. This CDR3 contains 15 residues. In DNA form, the CDR3 reads TGTGCCAGCAGTTACTCGGTGACAAATCTTGGTGGCTACACCTTC. Translated: CASSYSVTNLGGYTF.

The chain has TRBV5-1 and TRBJ1-4, with D unclear. Deletions cut 3 bases from V and 6 bases from J, with 15 bases between. The CDR3 extends over 15 amino acids. The germline CDR1 and CDR2 sequences are SGHRS and YFSETQ. CDR3 region: CASSSTGRWDEKLFF. In DNA form, the CDR3 reads TGCGCCAGCAGCTCGACGGGGAGGTGGGATGAAAAACTGTTTTTT. The full variable domain, its missing parts supplied by reference TRBV5-1 and TRBJ1-4, is KAGVTQTPRYLIKTRGQQVTLSCSPISGHRSVSWYQQTPGQGLQFLFEYFSETQRNKGNFPGRFSGRQFSNSRSEMNVSTLELGDSALYLCASSSTGRWDEKLFFGSGTQLSVL.

The genes are TRBV7-2 and TRBJ2-4; 7 bases match TRBD2. CDR1 and CDR2 from the germline V gene are SGHTA and FQGNSA. The CDR3 extends over 16 amino acids. V dropped 1 base and J dropped 2; count of bases not matched to a gene: 5. The CDR3 nucleotides are TGTGCCAGCAGCTTAGTCAGGGAGGGCACCAAAAACATTCAGTACTTC. Translated, it gives CASSLVREGTKNIQYF.

The V and J genes are TRBV29-1 and TRBJ2-2, with 8 bases identical to TRBD1. After removal of 8 bases from V and 1 base from J, the junction contained 9 bases not matched to a gene. The CDR3 consists of 15 residues. CDR1 is SQVTM and CDR2 is ANQGSEA in the germline V gene. CDR3 DNA sequence: TGCAGCAACGGGACAGGCCTACGGAACACCGGGGAGCTGTTTTTT. It codes for CSNGTGLRNTGELFF.

This chain links TRBV15 with TRBJ2-7, with 7 bases lining up with TRBD1. V trimming: 8 bases; J trimming: 1 base; junction bases outside the gene matches: 5. This CDR3 is 13 amino acids long. Germline V CDR1 and CDR2: LNHNV, YYDKDF (reference sequence). CDR3 sequence: CATRGGQSYEQYF. CDR3 in DNA: TGTGCCACCCGAGGGGGCCAATCCTACGAGCAGTACTTC.

CDR3 coding DNA: TGTGCCAGCAGCTTGAGAGACACTTACTACGAGCAGTACTTC. It is translated as CASSLRDTYYEQYF. The V and J genes are TRBV7-2 and TRBJ2-7; unclear D gene. The CDR3 has 14 residues. Germline-derived CDR1 and CDR2 are SGHTA and FQGNSA. V was cut by 3 bases and J by 3 bases, with 12 bases left in between.

The chain couples TRBV5-4 to TRBJ2-1, with D possibly TRBD1 on 5 matching bases. V lost 0 bases to trimming and J lost 2 bases, with 9 bases between them. The CDR3 has 15 amino acids. The germline gives CDR1 SGHNT, CDR2 YYREEE (reference sequence). CDR3: CASSLDVGPYNEQFF. CDR3 coding DNA: TGTGCCAGCAGCTTGGATGTGGGGCCCTACAATGAGCAGTTCTTC.

This clone turned up a few times. This chain links TRBV19 with TRBJ2-5, with 8 bases identical to TRBD2. The CDR3 length is 14 residues. Germline-derived CDR1 and CDR2 are LNHDA and SQIVND (reference sequence). V shed 10 bases and J 5 bases; nucleotides not matched to a gene: 12. CDR3 region: CATGRGGLRETQYF. For the CDR3, the DNA is TGTGCCACAGGACGCGGGGGGTTACGGGAGACCCAGTACTTC.

The V gene is TRBV7-9, the J gene TRBJ2-6; perhaps TRBD1 as D (5 bases). Trimming pared 8 bases from V and 2 bases from J, leaving 22 bases between. The CDR3 is 18 residues long. The germline CDR1 and CDR2 sequences are SEHNR and FQNEAQ (reference sequence). The DNA of the CDR3 is TGTGCCAGCCCCACTACCTCAGGGTTAGCCCCTGGGGCCAACGTCCTGACTTTC. The encoded protein is CASPTTSGLAPGANVLTF.

This clone came up once. The chain recombines TRBV7-9 with TRBJ2-7; weak D call: TRBD2 (5 bases). Germline V gene sequence: CDR1 SEHNR, CDR2 FQNEAQ (reference sequence). Trimming cost V 6 bases and J 0 bases, with 12 bases left between them. CDR3 length: 14 residues. DNA for the CDR3: TGTGCCAGCAGTTCGGTTGGGAGCTCCTACGAGCAGTACTTC. Translation: CASSSVGSSYEQYF. Complete variable domain (other parts from reference TRBV7-9 and TRBJ2-7): DTGVSQNPRHKITKRGQNVTFRCDPISEHNRLYWYRQTLGQGPEFLTYFQNEAQLEKSRLLSDRFSAERPKGSFSTLEIQRTEQGDSAMYLCASSSVGSSYEQYFGPGTRLTVT.

J is TRBJ1-1 and V is TRBV11-2, with D uncertain. The CDR3 totals 14 residues. Per the germline V gene, CDR1 is SGHAT and CDR2 is FQNNGV. With 1 base removed from V and 1 base from J, the gap between germline ends came to 7 bases. This chain's CDR3 is CASSLVGRNTEAFF. The CDR3 region has the DNA TGTGCCAGCAGCTTAGTAGGGAGGAACACTGAAGCTTTCTTT.

Here the CDR3 DNA reads TGCGCCAGCAGCCCACAGAAGGGTATCACCCAAGAGACCCAGTACTTC. Amino acid sequence: CASSPQKGITQETQYF. The rearrangement uses TRBV4-1 and TRBJ2-5; D is unresolved. CDR3 length: 16 amino acids. V was shortened by 4 bases and J by 1 base, with 16 bases between the two germline ends. Per germline, CDR1 MGHRA and CDR2 YSYEKL.

V gene TRBV27 combines with J gene TRBJ2-7; D gene unclear. The CDR3 runs 13 residues. The V gene lost 6 bases and the J gene lost 2 bases, with 11 bases spanning the gap. CDR1 MNHEY and CDR2 SMNVEV come from the germline V gene (reference sequence). The CDR3 here is CASSIGLTYEQYF. CDR3 nucleotides: TGTGCCAGCAGCATTGGATTGACCTACGAGCAGTACTTC.

The chain recombines TRBV7-2 with TRBJ2-7; D perhaps matches TRBD1 (5 bases). V gave up 2 bases and J gave up 0 bases, with 11 bases separating them. Germline V CDR1 and CDR2: SGHTA, FQGNSA. This CDR3 is 15 amino acids long. The CDR3 loop is CASSLFQTASYEQYF. CDR3 in DNA: TGTGCCAGCAGCTTATTTCAGACAGCCTCCTACGAGCAGTACTTC.

CDR3 region: CASGLAGLEQYF. CDR3 sequence (DNA): TGTGCCAGCGGACTAGCGGGGCTCGAGCAGTACTTC. The chain combines TRBV11-2 with TRBJ2-7; 12 bases agree with TRBD2. Germline V gives CDR1 SGHAT, CDR2 FQNNGV. CDR3 size: 12 residues. J was trimmed by 6 bases and V by 8 bases; bases with no gene match: 2.

This rearrangement joins TRBV15 to TRBJ1-2, with D possibly TRBD1 on 6 matching bases. V was cut by 5 bases and J by 6 bases, with 10 bases left in between. The germline V gene has CDR1 LNHNV and CDR2 YYDKDF (reference sequence). The CDR3 has 12 amino acids. In nucleotides, the CDR3 is TGTGCCACCAGCTCCTGGACAGATGGCTACACCTTC. Amino acids: CATSSWTDGYTF.

This clone was seen only a few times. This chain joins TRBV11-2 and TRBJ1-1; D not certain. Germline values: CDR1 SGHAT, CDR2 FQNNGV. The CDR3 consists of 16 residues. The V gene lost 2 bases and the J gene lost 0 bases, with 13 bases spanning the gap. CDR3 residues: CASSLKGWHLNTEAFF. CDR3 coding DNA: TGTGCCAGCAGCTTAAAAGGGTGGCACTTGAACACTGAAGCTTTCTTT. The variable domain in full, completed from reference TRBV11-2 and TRBJ1-1, reads EAGVAQSPRYKIIEKRQSVAFWCNPISGHATLYWYQQILGQGPKLLIQFQNNGVVDDSQLPKDRFSAERLKGVDSTLKIQPAKLEDSAVYLCASSLKGWHLNTEAFFGQGTRLTVV.

The chain recombines TRBV11-2 with TRBJ2-3; 8 bases fit TRBD2. Germline-derived CDR1 and CDR2 are SGHAT and FQNNGV. The CDR3 is made up of 12 amino acids. The V gene end was trimmed by 5 bases and the J gene end by 5 bases; junction bases not matched to a gene: 0. Written as DNA, the CDR3 is TGTGCCAGCAGCCGGGGGGGAGATACGCAGTATTTT. Encoded protein: CASSRGGDTQYF.

There are a few counts of this clone. The V and J genes are TRBV7-3 and TRBJ2-7, with 8 bases aligning to TRBD1. V lost 4 bases, J lost 3 bases, and 2 bases stayed unmatched. CDR1 and CDR2 (germline): SGHTA, FQGTGA. The CDR3 length is 13 residues. CDR3 in DNA: TGTGCCAGCAGCTACGACAGGGGCTACGAGCAGTACTTC. Residues: CASSYDRGYEQYF.

This clone was picked up a small number of times. The chain couples TRBV6-5 to TRBJ2-5; D may be TRBD1 (6 bases). This CDR3 contains 16 residues. Between the trimmed V and J ends, which lost 0 bases and 3 bases, there was a span of 14 bases. In germline, CDR1 is MNHEY, CDR2 SVGAGI. The DNA for the CDR3 is TGTGCCAGCAGTTACTCGCGCGAATCAGGGGAAGAGACCCAGTACTTC. Protein product: CASSYSRESGEETQYF.